The clone carrying this T cell receptor (beta chain) was detected many times. The antigen remains unidentified. Germline loops: CDR1 DFQATT, CDR2 SNEGSKA (reference sequence). Trimming removed 3 bases at V and 4 bases at J, with 15 bases between. The CDR3 is made up of 14 amino acids. This sample was taken from a study of blood T cells in healthy people across ages. Overall study results and limits: It was held that diversity estimates obtained from one million T cells represented underestimates.

Alongside a J-beta primer mix, a sample-barcoded 5' primer served in a second PCR lasting about 7 to 11 cycles. TCRdb used MiXCR to reprocess the 5' RACE reads, holding one entry per CDR3 protein. Of fewer than 1,000,000 distinct CDR3 sequences listed, 35% to 50% were seen once; the top ten hold 15% to 20%. This chain uses TRBV20-1 with TRBJ1-2; D may be TRBD1 (6 bases). Sequencing was performed on blood. This sequence originates from a man at least 80 years old in good health. This CDR3 is CSARRPGESYGYTF. In nucleotides, the CDR3 is TGCAGTGCTAGGAGGCCAGGGGAAAGCTATGGCTACACCTTC.